These T cell receptor beta chains were read from a single sample in a study of blood T cell repertoires in COVID-19. Profiled with immunoSEQ multiplex PCR; TCRdb holds only in-frame clones, not every one. The sample records about half a million clones, 70% to 90% being singletons. The material sequenced was peripheral blood. These receptors originate from a human donor in a cohort sampled during active COVID-19. Both conserved end residues are trimmed from each CDR3. The order of the fields is D gene, V gene, J gene, CDR3 protein. A D gene is named only where the DNA matches it firmly.

>-|TRBV19|TRBJ2-1
ASRGQVNNEQF
>-|TRBV9|TRBJ2-1
ASSGSGNEQF
>-|TRBV4-1|TRBJ2-1
ASSQGPGPAVHNEQF
>TRBD1|TRBV5-1|TRBJ2-1
ASSGTGSYNEQF
>TRBD1|TRBV6-5|TRBJ1-2
ASSKGQEINYGYT
>-|TRBV27|TRBJ1-2
ASSLSGGQGRSGYT
>-|TRBV7-9|TRBJ2-5
ASSLTQVQETQY
>-|TRBV5-1|TRBJ2-1
ASSLSISQGAGEQF
>-|TRBV28|TRBJ2-7
ASNSPEQY
>-|TRBV27|TRBJ2-1
ASSLSYGGSYNEQF
>-|TRBV5-8|TRBJ1-3
ASSLSGNTIY
>-|TRBV6-5|TRBJ1-1
ASSYSRGRSEAF
>-|TRBV11-3|TRBJ2-2
ASSLGLNTGELF
>TRBD1|TRBV27|TRBJ1-1
ASPLQGARSEAF
>TRBD1|TRBV14|TRBJ2-3
ASSQHTGAQTDTQY
>TRBD2|TRBV3-1/TRBV3-2|TRBJ2-7
ASSLLAGSSYEQY
>-|TRBV14|TRBJ1-2
ASRNGRGVGGYT
>TRBD1|TRBV5-1|TRBJ1-5
ASSYGTGNQPQH
>-|TRBV6-1|TRBJ2-3
ASSDQAGASTDTQY
>TRBD1|TRBV10-3|TRBJ2-5
AISETSDRVLETQY
>TRBD1|TRBV27|TRBJ1-2
ASSFGPQGYGYT
>-|TRBV5-1|TRBJ1-1
ASSVTVNTEAF
>TRBD1|TRBV10-3|TRBJ2-5
AISDRTGTGRETQY
>-|TRBV10-3|TRBJ2-1
AISERVGQGGDNEQF
>TRBD1|TRBV7-3|TRBJ1-5
ASSFRGSNQPQH
>-|TRBV6-2/TRBV6-3|TRBJ2-1
ASSYPSGRAGNEQF
>-|TRBV25-1|TRBJ1-4
ASTRSSFNEKLF
>TRBD1|TRBV28|TRBJ2-3
ASSSTSQGATDTQY
>-|TRBV19|TRBJ2-1
ASSATPGTDNNEQF
>-|TRBV19|TRBJ1-5
ASSRNREWGNQPQH
>TRBD1|TRBV30|TRBJ1-1
AWSVGDRVEAF
>TRBD2|TRBV7-2|TRBJ2-7
ASSLAAGGLSYEQY
>TRBD2|TRBV28|TRBJ2-5
ASSRGTSEATQY
>TRBD1|TRBV7-2|TRBJ2-7
ASGNRGRNEQY
>TRBD1|TRBV28|TRBJ1-1
ASSLGQAVGTEAF
>TRBD2|TRBV11-2|TRBJ2-1
ASSLQRTSVNEQF
>TRBD2|TRBV7-2|TRBJ2-3
ASRTTGLPQY
>TRBD1|TRBV5-1|TRBJ1-1
ASSLDRGTEAF
>-|TRBV7-9|TRBJ2-1
ASSVTQIFWNEQF
>TRBD2|TRBV7-6|TRBJ2-1
ASSPLTSGRANEQF
>-|TRBV28|TRBJ1-3
ASSLSRAGNTIY
>-|TRBV11-1|TRBJ2-2
ASSLERITGELF
>-|TRBV7-8|TRBJ2-1
ASSQEHGTGNEQF
>-|TRBV6-2/TRBV6-3|TRBJ1-6
ASSYLGRDSPLH
>-|TRBV28|TRBJ2-4
ASSLSREFKNIQY
>TRBD1|TRBV7-6|TRBJ1-1
ASSFSQGGAEAF
>TRBD1|TRBV27|TRBJ1-1
ASSLEGWDRGFRTEAF
>TRBD2|TRBV9|TRBJ2-2
ASSPQKPLAGGNTGELF
>TRBD2|TRBV30|TRBJ2-3
AWKSAGGDTQY